The rows below give T cell receptor beta chains drawn from one sample of a study of monozygotic twins with inflammatory bowel disease. TCRdb reprocessed the 5' RACE reads; each CDR3 protein has one entry and no DNA is given. The specimen's table records over 100,000 distinct CDR3 sequences. What was sequenced was blood. These receptor sequences come from a human donor with ulcerative colitis or Crohn's disease, or a healthy co-twin of an affected twin (not recorded which). Both conserved end residues are part of each CDR3. Size is stated for part of the rows, as once, few or many counts, or as a class when the clone is expanded.

J: TRBJ2-3
size: NA
V: TRBV18
CDR3: CASSPPRILGTDTQYF

J: TRBJ2-3
size: NA
V: TRBV5-1
CDR3: CASSFSANTQYF

J: TRBJ1-5
size: NA
V: TRBV2
CDR3: CASSDISNQPQHF

J: TRBJ1-2
size: NA
V: TRBV19
CDR3: CASSIYSGTLNYGYTF

J: TRBJ2-2
size: large
V: TRBV24-1
CDR3: CASYDGNTGELFF

J: TRBJ1-5
size: NA
V: TRBV20-1
CDR3: CSARKDENQPQHF

J: TRBJ2-1
size: NA
V: TRBV4-1
CDR3: CASSRSAGTSNNEQFF

J: TRBJ2-5
size: NA
V: TRBV7-2
CDR3: CASSLLASVEETQYF

J: TRBJ2-1
size: NA
V: TRBV11-3
CDR3: CASSSGLAVYNEQFF

J: TRBJ2-7
size: NA
V: TRBV4-3
CDR3: CASSQTGGTYEQYF